These T cell receptor beta chains were read from a single sample in a study of identifying expanded T cells in peripheral blood. Sequencing was performed with immunoSEQ multiplex PCR; in TCRdb, only in-frame clones are kept and a portion is missing. The sample has 80,000 to 90,000 clones, about 91% seen once. The material sequenced was blood. These receptors were taken from a person between 18 and 69 years old in good health. The CDR3 runs from the conserved cysteine through the conserved F or W. The order of the fields is V gene, clone size, D gene, J gene, CDR3 length, CDR3 DNA, CDR3 protein. A D gene is named only where the DNA matches it firmly. The size field is filled for only some rows; it gives once, few, many or a size class.

v_gene: TRBV5-1; abundance: NA; d_gene: TRBD1; j_gene: TRBJ2-1; len: 15; CDR3nt: TGCGCCAGCAGCTTATTGACAGGGGCCAACAATGAGCAGTTCTTC; CDR3aa: CASSLLTGANNEQFF
v_gene: TRBV7-8; abundance: NA; d_gene: TRBD1; j_gene: TRBJ2-7; len: 15; CDR3nt: TGTGCCAGCAGCAATAGGGACAGAAGTTCCTACGAGCAGTACTTC; CDR3aa: CASSNRDRSSYEQYF
v_gene: TRBV29-1; abundance: NA; d_gene: NA; j_gene: TRBJ2-7; len: 14; CDR3nt: TGCAGCGTGGTTTACGGCCTGGGAGCCTACGAGCAGTACTTC; CDR3aa: CSVVYGLGAYEQYF
v_gene: TRBV19; abundance: NA; d_gene: TRBD1; j_gene: TRBJ2-7; len: 15; CDR3nt: TGTGCCAGTAGTATCCGACGAGGGGGCGAAAACGAGCAGTACTTC; CDR3aa: CASSIRRGGENEQYF
v_gene: TRBV4-3; abundance: once; d_gene: TRBD2; j_gene: TRBJ2-1; len: 21; CDR3nt: TGCGCCAGCAGCCATATTATCAGAGGGCGGGCTAGCGGGAGGGTGGTTGGTGAGCAGTTCTTC; CDR3aa: CASSHIIRGRASGRVVGEQFF
v_gene: TRBV7-9; abundance: NA; d_gene: NA; j_gene: TRBJ2-7; len: 13; CDR3nt: TGTGCCAGCAGCCCGGGTCCCCCCTACGAGCAGTACTTC; CDR3aa: CASSPGPPYEQYF
v_gene: TRBV6-5; abundance: NA; d_gene: NA; j_gene: TRBJ2-5; len: 13; CDR3nt: TGTGCCAGCAGTCCCTTTGGACGAGAGACCCAGTACTTC; CDR3aa: CASSPFGRETQYF
v_gene: TRBV6-5; abundance: NA; d_gene: NA; j_gene: TRBJ1-2; len: 13; CDR3nt: TGTGCCAGCAGTTACGTCATGGGCGCGGGCTACACCTTC; CDR3aa: CASSYVMGAGYTF
v_gene: TRBV9; abundance: NA; d_gene: NA; j_gene: TRBJ1-2; len: 12; CDR3nt: TGTGCCAGCAGCCCCAACGGGGGTGGCTACACCTTC; CDR3aa: CASSPNGGGYTF
v_gene: TRBV19; abundance: NA; d_gene: NA; j_gene: TRBJ1-3; len: 13; CDR3nt: TGTGCCAGTTCTGCGAGCTCTGGAAACACCATATATTTT; CDR3aa: CASSASSGNTIYF
v_gene: TRBV12-5; abundance: NA; d_gene: TRBD2; j_gene: TRBJ2-7; len: 16; CDR3nt: TGTGCTAGTGGTTTGGTCCTGGGCGGGAGTGAATACGAGCAGTACTTC; CDR3aa: CASGLVLGGSEYEQYF
v_gene: TRBV30; abundance: NA; d_gene: NA; j_gene: TRBJ2-7; len: 14; CDR3nt: TGTGCCTGGACTGAGGTCTTGGGGGCCTACGAGCAGTACTTC; CDR3aa: CAWTEVLGAYEQYF
v_gene: TRBV23-1; abundance: NA; d_gene: NA; j_gene: TRBJ1-4; len: 17; CDR3nt: TGCGCCAGCAGTCGCAGACATGGGGGGCGCATTCTCGAAAAACTGTTTTTT; CDR3aa: CASSRRHGGRILEKLFF
v_gene: TRBV29-1; abundance: NA; d_gene: NA; j_gene: TRBJ1-1; len: 13; CDR3nt: TGCAGCGTTGTTAAAGAGGGGAGAACTGAAGCTTTCTTT; CDR3aa: CSVVKEGRTEAFF
v_gene: TRBV27; abundance: NA; d_gene: TRBD2; j_gene: TRBJ2-5; len: 16; CDR3nt: TGTGCCAGCAGCCGAGATAGCGGGGGGGCCATAGAGACCCAGTACTTC; CDR3aa: CASSRDSGGAIETQYF
v_gene: TRBV2; abundance: NA; d_gene: NA; j_gene: TRBJ1-1; len: 17; CDR3nt: TGTGCCAGCAGTTTAAGGTTCCTAGGGGCCCAGGACACTGAAGCTTTCTTT; CDR3aa: CASSLRFLGAQDTEAFF
v_gene: TRBV2; abundance: NA; d_gene: NA; j_gene: TRBJ1-1; len: 13; CDR3nt: TGTGCCAGCAGTGTAGGTGGGAACACTGAAGCTTTCTTT; CDR3aa: CASSVGGNTEAFF
v_gene: TRBV6-5; abundance: NA; d_gene: NA; j_gene: TRBJ2-7; len: 11; CDR3nt: TGTGCCAGCCGCTGGTCGGTTGAGCAGTACTTC; CDR3aa: CASRWSVEQYF
v_gene: TRBV6-6; abundance: NA; d_gene: TRBD2; j_gene: TRBJ2-1; len: 15; CDR3nt: TGTGCCACCTGGACGGGAGGGCCTGTCGGCAATGAGCAGTTCTTC; CDR3aa: CATWTGGPVGNEQFF
v_gene: TRBV5-8; abundance: once; d_gene: NA; j_gene: TRBJ2-3; len: 12; CDR3nt: TGTGCCAGCAGCCCAGGGGAGGGCGCGCAGTATTTT; CDR3aa: CASSPGEGAQYF
v_gene: TRBV4-3; abundance: NA; d_gene: NA; j_gene: TRBJ1-1; len: 15; CDR3nt: TGCGCCAGCAGCCAAGATTGGTTGTGGAACACTGAAGCTTTCTTT; CDR3aa: CASSQDWLWNTEAFF
v_gene: TRBV18; abundance: NA; d_gene: TRBD2; j_gene: TRBJ2-3; len: 18; CDR3nt: TGTGCCAGCTCACCATCGGCGGGGGGACACTCTAGCACAGATACGCAGTATTTT; CDR3aa: CASSPSAGGHSSTDTQYF
v_gene: TRBV7-9; abundance: once; d_gene: NA; j_gene: TRBJ2-5; len: 15; CDR3nt: TGTGCCAGCAGCCGACTTACGACTAGTCTAGAGACCCAGTACTTC; CDR3aa: CASSRLTTSLETQYF
v_gene: TRBV7-2; abundance: NA; d_gene: NA; j_gene: TRBJ1-4; len: 13; CDR3nt: TGTGCCAGCAGCCCGACAGTGGAGGAAAAACTGTTTTTT; CDR3aa: CASSPTVEEKLFF
v_gene: TRBV12-5; abundance: once; d_gene: TRBD1; j_gene: TRBJ2-3; len: 21; CDR3nt: TGTGCTAGTGGTTTCGTTCCGGGACAGGGAGAGCAATTTTTCGTCACAGATACGCAGTATTTT; CDR3aa: CASGFVPGQGEQFFVTDTQYF
v_gene: TRBV29-1; abundance: NA; d_gene: NA; j_gene: TRBJ1-1; len: 11; CDR3nt: TGCAGCGGGAAAACAGGAAACGAAGCTTTCTTT; CDR3aa: CSGKTGNEAFF
v_gene: TRBV30; abundance: NA; d_gene: NA; j_gene: TRBJ2-1; len: 12; CDR3nt: TGTGCCTGGGGCCCAGGGGGGAATGAGCAGTTCTTC; CDR3aa: CAWGPGGNEQFF
v_gene: TRBV7-7; abundance: NA; d_gene: NA; j_gene: TRBJ2-5; len: 16; CDR3nt: TGTGCTAGCAGCTTACGGCCCGGGACCCTCCAAGAGACCCAGTACTTC; CDR3aa: CASSLRPGTLQETQYF
v_gene: TRBV5-4; abundance: NA; d_gene: TRBD2; j_gene: TRBJ2-7; len: 19; CDR3nt: TGTGCCAGCAGCTTGCGGCGGACTAGCGGGGGATCCACCTCCTACGAGCAGTACTTC; CDR3aa: CASSLRRTSGGSTSYEQYF
v_gene: TRBV2; abundance: NA; d_gene: NA; j_gene: TRBJ1-1; len: 14; CDR3nt: TGTGCCAGCAGTCTTGACGGCCAGAACACTGAAGCTTTCTTT; CDR3aa: CASSLDGQNTEAFF
v_gene: TRBV5-6; abundance: medium-sized; d_gene: NA; j_gene: TRBJ2-7; len: 14; CDR3nt: TGTGCCAGCAGCTTGGGGGCCTCAACCTACGAGCAGTACTTC; CDR3aa: CASSLGASTYEQYF
v_gene: TRBV5-8; abundance: NA; d_gene: TRBD1; j_gene: TRBJ2-4; len: 15; CDR3nt: TGTGCCAGCAGAATTGACAGGGTGGACAAAAACATTCAGTACTTC; CDR3aa: CASRIDRVDKNIQYF
v_gene: TRBV5-5; abundance: NA; d_gene: TRBD1; j_gene: TRBJ1-4; len: 14; CDR3nt: TGTGCCAGCAGCCATGGACAGGGTGGAGAAAAACTGTTTTTT; CDR3aa: CASSHGQGGEKLFF
v_gene: TRBV29-1; abundance: NA; d_gene: NA; j_gene: TRBJ1-1; len: 10; CDR3nt: TGCAGCGTTAAGGAAGCTGAAGCTTTCTTT; CDR3aa: CSVKEAEAFF
v_gene: TRBV28; abundance: NA; d_gene: TRBD1; j_gene: TRBJ1-2; len: 14; CDR3nt: TGTGCCAGCAGTACGACAGGGGGCAACTATGGCTACACCTTC; CDR3aa: CASSTTGGNYGYTF
v_gene: TRBV7-2; abundance: NA; d_gene: NA; j_gene: TRBJ2-7; len: 14; CDR3nt: TGTGCCAGCAGCTTTCGCGGGGTGGCCTACGAGCAGTACTTC; CDR3aa: CASSFRGVAYEQYF
v_gene: TRBV6-6; abundance: NA; d_gene: NA; j_gene: TRBJ2-1; len: 14; CDR3nt: TGTGCCAGCAGTTATCTAAGCCCTGGGGGTGAGCAGTTCTTC; CDR3aa: CASSYLSPGGEQFF
v_gene: TRBV2; abundance: few; d_gene: TRBD2; j_gene: TRBJ2-1; len: 16; CDR3nt: TGTGCCAGCAGCAAAGAATTAGCGGGAGGGGTCAATGAGCAGTTCTTC; CDR3aa: CASSKELAGGVNEQFF
v_gene: TRBV2; abundance: NA; d_gene: NA; j_gene: TRBJ2-5; len: 15; CDR3nt: TGTGCCAGCAGTGAGGGGTGGCCCAGCGGAGAGACCCAGTACTTC; CDR3aa: CASSEGWPSGETQYF
v_gene: TRBV20-1; abundance: NA; d_gene: NA; j_gene: TRBJ1-1; len: 11; CDR3nt: TGCAGTGCGCCCGGGACCCCGGCGGCTTTCTTT; CDR3aa: CSAPGTPAAFF
v_gene: TRBV7-2; abundance: NA; d_gene: NA; j_gene: TRBJ2-1; len: 19; CDR3nt: TGTGCCAGCAGATTTAGAGCTGGAACCGGGGGCCACTCCTACAATGAGCAGTTCTTC; CDR3aa: CASRFRAGTGGHSYNEQFF
v_gene: TRBV9; abundance: NA; d_gene: TRBD2; j_gene: TRBJ2-5; len: 12; CDR3nt: TGTGCCAGCAGCGCGGGGGGAGAGACCCAGTACTTC; CDR3aa: CASSAGGETQYF
v_gene: TRBV7-2; abundance: NA; d_gene: NA; j_gene: TRBJ2-3; len: 14; CDR3nt: TGTGCCAGCAGCTTATTAAAAATGGCAGATACGCAGTATTTT; CDR3aa: CASSLLKMADTQYF
v_gene: TRBV27; abundance: NA; d_gene: NA; j_gene: TRBJ2-4; len: 18; CDR3nt: TGTGCCAGCAGTCAGACAGGGGAGGGGAACCTTGCCAAAAACATTCAGTACTTC; CDR3aa: CASSQTGEGNLAKNIQYF